The clone carrying this T cell receptor beta chain was counted a single time. Its target is not known. Prepared TCR beta cDNA libraries contained unique molecular identifiers. Using its own MiXCR run on the PCR reads, TCRdb lists one record per CDR3 protein. Of about 680,000 distinct CDR3 sequences listed, approximately 59% are singletons. The record originates from a study of post-analysis software for immune sequencing data. Study-wide results and limits: Comparison with controls showed significantly lower normalized Chao1 diversity in multiple sclerosis patients.

The source of this sequence is a girl under 10 years old with multiple sclerosis. Input material: blood.

The CDR3, as DNA: TGTGCCAGCTCTCGGGGGTCTGAAAAACTGTTTTTT. Translated, it gives CASSRGSEKLFF. V usage is TRBV12-3 or TRBV12-4 and J usage is TRBJ1-4; maybe TRBD1 (5 bases). Trimming pared 8 bases from V and 7 bases from J, leaving 11 bases between. CDR3 length: 12 amino acids.